These T cell receptor beta chains were read from a single sample in a study of blood T cell repertoires in COVID-19. The assay was immunoSEQ multiplex PCR, and TCRdb's table has in-frame clones only and misses some. The top ten clones hold approximately 10% of a sample with about 220,000 clones, about 79% of them seen once. The sample comprised peripheral blood. All receptors derive from a man aged 50 to 60 with active or convalescent COVID-19. The CDR3 runs from the conserved cysteine through the conserved F or W. The order of the fields is V gene, D gene, J gene, clone size, CDR3 protein, CDR3 DNA. D genes are given only for firm matches. Only some rows state a clone size, as once, few, many or a class for expanded clones.

TRBV29-1,-,TRBJ1-1,-,CSVTFWGGMNTEAFF,TGCAGCGTTACCTTCTGGGGAGGAATGAACACTGAAGCTTTCTTT
TRBV2,TRBD2,TRBJ2-3,-,CASVAGGFTDTQYF,TGTGCCAGCGTAGCGGGGGGGTTCACAGATACGCAGTATTTT
TRBV7-2,-,TRBJ2-1,-,CASSLSPDEYSEQFF,TGTGCCAGCAGCTTATCCCCTGACGAGTACAGTGAGCAGTTCTTC
TRBV5-6,-,TRBJ1-2,-,CASSPAGNGYTF,TGTGCCAGCAGCCCCGCCGGGAATGGCTACACCTTC
TRBV3-1/TRBV3-2,-,TRBJ2-3,-,CASSRGTTSTDTQYF,TGTGCCAGCAGCCGAGGGACAACTAGCACAGATACGCAGTATTTT
TRBV5-1,TRBD2,TRBJ2-7,-,CASSSGLAAYEQYF,TGCGCCAGCAGCTCCGGACTAGCGGCTTACGAGCAGTACTTC
TRBV7-8,TRBD1,TRBJ1-4,-,CASRPGQATNEKLFF,TGTGCCAGCAGACCCGGACAGGCAACTAATGAAAAACTGTTTTTT
TRBV18,TRBD1,TRBJ2-3,-,CASSPVQGIADTQYF,TGTGCCAGCTCACCGGTACAGGGGATCGCAGATACGCAGTATTTT
TRBV10-2,-,TRBJ1-2,-,CASTRGFGYGYTF,TGCGCCAGCACGCGGGGTTTTGGCTATGGCTACACCTTC
TRBV7-8,-,TRBJ1-1,-,CASRPRVGLTEAFF,TGTGCCAGCAGACCGAGGGTGGGATTAACTGAAGCTTTCTTT
TRBV20-1,-,TRBJ2-5,-,CSASQGIGYQETQYF,TGCAGTGCTAGTCAGGGAATAGGGTACCAAGAGACCCAGTACTTC
TRBV28,-,TRBJ2-4,-,CASSFGVYPKNIQYF,TGTGCCAGCAGTTTTGGAGTGTATCCCAAAAACATTCAGTACTTC
TRBV6-6,-,TRBJ1-6,once,CASSLTGARGDNSPLHF,TGTGCCAGCAGTCTCACGGGAGCCCGGGGCGATAATTCACCCCTCCACTTT
TRBV5-1,-,TRBJ2-7,-,CASSLDWNTGEQYF,TGCGCCAGCAGCTTGGACTGGAATACGGGAGAGCAGTACTTC
TRBV9,TRBD2,TRBJ2-5,-,CASSVGTSGRWETQYF,TGTGCCAGCAGCGTAGGGACTAGCGGGAGGTGGGAGACCCAGTACTTC